These 17 T cell receptor beta chains were all obtained from the same sample, sequenced in a study of T cells in Graves' hyperthyroidism and ophthalmopathy. Researchers took RNA transcripts and amplified the TCR beta CDR3 regions from them. The primer set for the first-round RT-PCR of the TCR CDR3 was HTBI. TCRdb independently ran MiXCR on the multiplex PCR reads; one entry per CDR3 protein. The sample holds hundreds of thousands of distinct CDR3 sequences, around 16% seen once. The source material was blood. Receptors originate from a young woman with Graves' hyperthyroidism.

This clonotype was picked up many times. The chain has TRBV7-8 and TRBJ2-7; no definite D call. With 5 bases removed from V and 1 base from J, the gap between germline ends came to 12 bases. The CDR3 has 14 amino acids. Germline loops: CDR1 SGHVS, CDR2 FQNEAQ. The CDR3 coding sequence is TGTGCCAGCAGCCCCCTGGGGTTTTCCTACGAGCAGTACTTC. Its protein product is CASSPLGFSYEQYF.

V is TRBV10-3 and J is TRBJ1-1; tentatively, D is TRBD1 (5 bases). This CDR3 has 12 residues. Trimming removed 5 bases from V and 5 bases from J, with 9 bases in between. Per the germline V gene, CDR1 is ENHRY and CDR2 is SYGVKD. The CDR3 bases are TGTGCCATCAGTTGGGGGGATACTGAAGCTTTCTTT. Its protein product is CAISWGDTEAFF.

This clonotype was seen more than once but under ten times. This chain uses TRBV30 with TRBJ2-2; D possibly matches TRBD1 or TRBD2 (5 bases each). Looked up from germline, CDR1 is GTSNPN and CDR2 is SVGIG (reference sequence). The CDR3 has 14 residues. Trimming took off 5 bases at V and 0 bases at J, with 10 bases between the two ends. CDR3 nucleotides: TGTGCCTGGGAGGGGCTTGCGAACACCGGGGAGCTGTTTTTT. It specifies CAWEGLANTGELFF.

V gene TRBV5-4 combines with J gene TRBJ2-1; unclear D gene. Germline lookup yields CDR1 SGHNT and CDR2 YYREEE (reference sequence). V was cut by 0 bases and J by 10 bases, with 11 bases left in between. The CDR3 length is 13 residues. This CDR3 reads CASSLVRVGEQFF. CDR3 DNA: TGTGCCAGCAGCTTGGTAAGGGTCGGGGAGCAGTTCTTC.

There are many counts of this clonotype. The J gene is TRBJ1-2, the V gene TRBV28; 7 bases map to TRBD1. This CDR3 is 14 amino acids long. The germline gives CDR1 MDHEN, CDR2 SYDVKM. The junction had 13 bases not matched to a gene; V was cut back by 7 bases and J by 8 bases. The CDR3 DNA sequence: TGTGCCAGCACCGAGGGCAGGGGGTTTCAGGGCTACACCTTC. Its translation is CASTEGRGFQGYTF.

J is TRBJ2-3 and V is TRBV19; 7 positions match TRBD2. Germline CDR1 is LNHDA and CDR2 is SQIVND (reference sequence). This CDR3 region has 19 residues. V was clipped by 9 bases and J by 5 bases; unmatched bases: 26. CDR3 nucleotides: TGTGCCAGGAAGAAGTGTAGGACACATCTAGCGGACACAGGAGATACGCAGTATTTT. Translating it yields CARKKCRTHLADTGDTQYF.

The chain links TRBV12-3 or TRBV12-4 to TRBJ2-3; 10 bases match TRBD2. Trimming cost V 3 bases and J 3 bases; bases outside gene matches: 3. This CDR3 is 15 amino acids long. CDR3 in DNA: TGTGCCAGCAGTTTCCCTAGCGGGAGAACAGATACGCAGTATTTT. Translating gives CASSFPSGRTDTQYF.

This clonotype appeared a few times. The V call is TRBV19, the J call TRBJ2-5, with a possible D match to TRBD1 (5 bases). The CDR3 runs to 14 residues. The germline V and J ends were trimmed by 4 bases and 1 base, with 10 bases remaining between them. Germline assignment: CDR1 LNHDA and CDR2 SQIVND (reference sequence). CDR3 protein: CASSKTDFQETQYF. DNA of the CDR3: TGTGCCAGTAGTAAGACAGATTTCCAAGAGACCCAGTACTTC.

As concerns this clonotype: A read error may explain this, as a much larger clone is one base away. V gene TRBV20-1 combines with J gene TRBJ2-7; 9 bases map to TRBD1. Looked up from germline, CDR1 is DFQATT and CDR2 is SNEGSKA (reference sequence). There are 15 residues in the CDR3. Here the CDR3 reads CSARDPGTGSYEHYF. In DNA, the CDR3 is TGCAGTGCTAGAGATCCGGGGACAGGGAGCTACGAGCACTACTTC.

This clonotype was seen at least ten times. This rearrangement joins TRBV7-9 to TRBJ2-5; D might be TRBD1 (5 bases). The CDR3 totals 15 residues. The ends were cut back, 2 bases at V and 4 bases at J, with 14 bases in the middle. The V gene's germline CDR1 is SEHNR and CDR2 FQNEAQ (reference sequence). CDR3 bases: TGTGCCAGCAGCTTATCCCCTAGGGGTGGAGAGACCCAGTACTTC. Translated: CASSLSPRGGETQYF.

This clonotype was seen at least ten times. The V call is TRBV6-2 or TRBV6-3, the J call TRBJ2-7, with a tentative D call TRBD2 (6 bases). Per the germline V gene, CDR1 is MNHEY and CDR2 is SVGEGT. The V and J ends lost 3 bases and 3 bases respectively, with 18 bases between them. This CDR3 is 16 amino acids long. In nucleotides, the CDR3 is TGTGCCAGCAGTTATGGTCCGACTAGTCAGCACTACGAGCAGTACTTC. Translating it yields CASSYGPTSQHYEQYF.

This clonotype was seen a few times. Relative to the germline gene, one junction end is altered; a read error may explain this. The CDR3 DNA reads as TGTGCCAGCAGCTTACTCTACCGGGGTAGCGGGAGGAGGGGTGGAAACATTCGGTACTTC. Translation gives CASSLLYRGSGRRGGNIRYF. The J gene is TRBJ2-4, the V gene TRBV11-2; 10 nucleotides agree with TRBD2. This CDR3 has 20 amino acids. Germline-derived CDR1 and CDR2 are SGHAT and FQNNGV.

This clonotype was found many times. CDR3: CATLFHTRDTEAFF. The CDR3, as DNA: TGTGCCACCCTCTTTCATACAAGAGACACTGAAGCTTTCTTT. V gene TRBV6-2 or TRBV6-3 combines with J gene TRBJ1-1; D is unresolved. Trimming stripped 10 bases from V and 3 bases from J, with 18 bases between. The CDR3 sequence is 14 residues long. Germline V CDR1 and CDR2: MNHEY, SVGEGT.

This clonotype was picked up many times. The J gene is TRBJ2-7, the V gene TRBV7-2; TRBD2 matches 9 bases. CDR3 length equals 15 residues. With 2 bases clipped from V and 5 bases from J, the junction kept 7 bases outside the gene matches. CDR1 and CDR2 (germline): SGHTA, FQGNSA. As DNA, the CDR3 is TGTGCCAGCAGCTTATATAGTAGCGGGAGCAACGAGCAGTACTTC. This translates into CASSLYSSGSNEQYF.

As DNA, the CDR3 is TGTGCCAGCAGCGACCGACTAGCGGACACCTACAATGAGCAGTTCTTC. This codes for CASSDRLADTYNEQFF. The V call is TRBV3-1, the J call TRBJ2-1; 9 positions match TRBD2. In germline, CDR1 is LGHDT, CDR2 YNNKEL (reference sequence). After removal of 5 bases from V and 2 bases from J, the junction contained 7 bases not matched to a gene. The CDR3 spans 16 residues.

In its sample, this clonotype was seen many times. The chain couples TRBV20-1 to TRBJ2-3; the match to TRBD2 covers 7 bases. This CDR3 region has 13 residues. CDR1 is DFQATT, CDR2 SNEGSKA, per germline (reference sequence). The CDR3 protein is CSRIEAGRDTQYF. DNA of the CDR3: TGCAGCCGGATAGAAGCGGGAAGAGATACGCAGTATTTT.

The chain has TRBV7-2 and TRBJ2-7; 7 bases are shared with TRBD2. Germline V gives CDR1 SGHTA, CDR2 FQGNSA. The J segment lost 2 bases and the V segment lost 1 base, leaving 14 bases of the junction unmatched. This CDR3 is built from 18 residues. The CDR3 coding sequence is TGTGCCAGCAGCTTAGGATTAGCGGGTGCCTTAGGAGCCTACGAGCAGTACTTC. Translation gives CASSLGLAGALGAYEQYF.